This TCR beta chain was profiled in a study of human T cells and chemical hapten exposure. At the level of the study: Patients received weekly diphenylcyclopropenone doses to the scalp throughout the roughly 24-week study. Study outcomes and limitations: TCRs whose frequency exceeded 1 in 1000 remained the same following DPC sensitization.

The sample holds many counts of this clonotype. As yet, its antigen is unknown. Time point noted: patch test 2, 6 weeks after DPC sensitization. Regarding treatment: therapeutic diphenylcyclopropenone sensitization with weekly scalp DPC. Original analysis: The median was about 100,000 TCRs per sample, ranging roughly 23,224 to 690,600. TCRdb redid the calling of the RACE reads with MiXCR, one entry per CDR3 protein. None of the V and J calls come from the authors' own analysis; TCRdb made them. Here the sample spans 69,000 or so distinct CDR3 sequences, around 10% being singletons. The CDR3 length is 17 residues. V lost 0 bases to trimming and J lost 3 bases; unmatched junction nucleotides: 7. Germline CDR1 is SGHTA and CDR2 is FQGNSA.

The TCR was taken from a woman aged 45-59 years with alopecia areata. Some clones in this sample may be carry-over from other donors' samples. Material: whole blood, obtained in connection with sensitization to the hapten diphenylcyclopropenone (DPC). The rearrangement uses TRBV7-2 and TRBJ2-5; TRBD2 agrees at 10 bases. The CDR3: CASSLARRSGREETQYF. The CDR3 DNA reads TGTGCCAGCAGCTTAGCGAGACGAAGCGGGAGGGAAGAGACCCAGTACTTC.